The present entry profiles one T cell receptor beta chain with its context. The target antigen is unknown. This specimen comes from a study of siplizumab effects on memory and regulatory T cells. The study, taken as a whole, reports: Contribution to the alloresponse seemed major for naive T cells, which also seemed more diverse than memory cells. In the presence of siplizumab, alloreactive sequences traceable to unstimulated CD4+ memory cells were significantly reduced.

TCRdb's copy holds only in-frame clones and misses some; the assay was immunoSEQ multiplex PCR. The table shows 100,000 to 110,000 clones, with about 95% occurring only once. Trimming took 4 bases from V and 2 from J; bases not matched to a gene: 4. Germline V lookup: CDR1 SGHRS, CDR2 YFSETQ. This CDR3 has 16 amino acids. The sample was non-Treg CD4+ T cells sorted from blood. V is TRBV5-1 and J is TRBJ1-4, with 11 nucleotides matching TRBD1. This receptor was taken from a human donor in good health. The CDR3 sequence: CASSIGQGATNEKLFF. CDR3 sequence (DNA): TGCGCCAGCAGCATTGGACAGGGGGCCACTAATGAAAAACTGTTTTTT.